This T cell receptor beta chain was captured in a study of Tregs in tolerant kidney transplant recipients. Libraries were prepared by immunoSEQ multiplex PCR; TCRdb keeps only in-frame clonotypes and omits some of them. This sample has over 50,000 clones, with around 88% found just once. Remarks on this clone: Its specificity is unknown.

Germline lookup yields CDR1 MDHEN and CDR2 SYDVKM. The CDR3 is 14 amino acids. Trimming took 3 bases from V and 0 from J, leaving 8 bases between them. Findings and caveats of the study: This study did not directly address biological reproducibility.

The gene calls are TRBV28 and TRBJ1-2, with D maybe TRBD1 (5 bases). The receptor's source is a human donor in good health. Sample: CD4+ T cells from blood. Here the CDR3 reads CASSLQGSNYGYTF. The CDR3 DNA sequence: TGTGCCAGCAGTTTGCAGGGCTCTAACTATGGCTACACCTTC.